This TCR beta chain appears in the sequencing data of a study of control samples from healthy donors and cancer patients. The length of the CDR3 is 12 residues. After removal of 6 bases from V and 5 bases from J, the junction contained 4 bases not matched to a gene. Per the germline V gene, CDR1 is SQVTM and CDR2 is ANQGSEA. Clones were read by immunoSEQ multiplex PCR, and TCRdb kept only the in-frame ones, dropping some. This sample has 80,000 to 100,000 clones, with about 79% found just once. Material for sequencing was blood. The sequence was collected from a woman in her thirties in good health. The rearrangement uses TRBV29-1 and TRBJ1-5; 7 bases match TRBD1. CDR3 in DNA: TGCAGCGTGGCTCAGGGGGATCAGCCCCAGCATTTT. The encoded protein is CSVAQGDQPQHF.